This entry features one TCR beta chain sequence. The antigen is undetermined. The identical CDR3 is also encoded by other nucleotide sequences in the sample. This CDR3 spans 15 amino acids. CDR1 and CDR2 from the germline V gene are KGHSH and LQKENI. With 3 bases clipped from V and 3 bases from J, the junction kept 2 bases outside the gene matches. The investigators split CD4+ cells into a CD45RA+ naive subset and a CD45RA-negative memory subset. The data originate from a study of shared clonotypes between healthy human individuals. Study as a whole: Three CD4 naive, three CD4 memory, two CD8 naive and one CD8 memory plate were used per donor.

The data were produced by immunoSEQ multiplex PCR, yet TCRdb's version contains in-frame clones alone and is incomplete. The repertoire holds around 1.6 million clones, with around 98% as singletons. Study results and limitations: When compared with the clonotypes that were shared by all four sorted-subset donors, the non-shared clonotypes turned out to have lower generation probabilities.

Specimen: naive CD4+ T cells sorted from blood. Subset reported: CD45RA+ positively selected. This TCR was sampled from a young man in good health. The chain carries TRBV18 and TRBJ2-5; 12 bases are shared with TRBD1. The CDR3 sequence: CASSPGTGGEETQYF. The CDR3 nucleotides are TGTGCCAGCTCACCGGGGACAGGGGGCGAAGAGACCCAGTACTTC.